This T cell receptor beta chain was recovered during a study of blood T cell repertoires in COVID-19. Per the original methods: Estimation of nucleated cell counts was performed using reference gene primer amplification. Sequencing used immunoSEQ multiplex PCR; TCRdb keeps in-frame clones, though not all of them. V and J calls and clone size follow that table, whereas D and trimming were derived from the DNA. The sample contains more than 350,000 clones, roughly 90% of which appear only once. Trimming pared 0 bases from V and 0 bases from J, leaving 12 bases between. This CDR3 comprises 16 residues. The sample taken for sequencing was PBMCs or T cells enriched from blood (not recorded which). This clonotype originated in a woman aged 18-29 years who had been exposed to COVID-19. The chain has TRBV23-1 and TRBJ2-7; no definite D call. TRBV23-1 is identified as an open reading frame with a role that is uncertain. CDR3 sequence (DNA): TGCGCCAGCAGTCAATCGATCGACAATGCCTCCTACGAGCAGTACTTC. Amino acids: CASSQSIDNASYEQYF.